This TCR beta chain was retrieved from a study of T cell changes during pregnancy in multiple sclerosis. Germline V CDR1 and CDR2: MDHEN, SYDVKM. The CDR3 spans 15 residues. The junction had 8 bases not matched to a gene; V was cut back by 6 bases and J by 5 bases. Profiling relied on immunoSEQ multiplex PCR, and the TCRdb table lists in-frame clones only, not all of them. Among around 72,000 clones listed, around 90% were seen once. This clone is a singleton in its sample. V and J are TRBV28 and TRBJ2-1, with 9 bases identical to TRBD2. The receptor was derived from a female donor with multiple sclerosis, enrolled in a pregnancy study. Source: CD4+ T cells from peripheral blood mononuclear cells, taken before pregnancy. The CDR3 bases are TGTGCCAGCAGACTTAGCGGGAGAGGGGACAATGAGCAGTTCTTC. It is translated as CASRLSGRGDNEQFF.